The 18 T cell receptor beta chains below come from one sample, sequenced in a study of blood T cells in healthy people across ages. Alongside a J-beta primer mix, a sample-barcoded 5' primer served in a second PCR lasting roughly 7 to 11 cycles. TCRdb reprocessed the 5' RACE reads via MiXCR and lists one record per CDR3 protein. The sample shows about 1.1 million distinct CDR3 sequences, around two fifths of them seen only once. Sequencing input: blood. These receptor sequences come from a man aged 18 to 30 in good health.

This clonotype turned up a few times. The chain uses TRBV4-1 and TRBJ2-5; tentative D call: TRBD1 (6 bases). The germline CDR1 and CDR2 sequences are MGHRA and YSYEKL. The CDR3 runs to 13 residues. V gave up 6 bases and J gave up 7 bases, with 15 bases separating them. CDR3 sequence: CASSSDTGLTQYF. DNA of the CDR3: TGCGCCAGCAGTTCGGATACAGGGTTGACCCAGTACTTC.

The chain joins TRBV9 to TRBJ1-2; tentative D call: TRBD1 (6 bases). The CDR3 runs 14 residues. The germline V and J ends were trimmed by 4 bases and 7 bases, with 17 bases remaining between them. The germline CDR1 and CDR2 sequences are SGDLS and YYNGEE. The CDR3, as DNA: TGTGCCAGCAGCCCAGGACAGAGTACGGCTGGCTACACCTTC. Amino acids: CASSPGQSTAGYTF.

The chain carries TRBV7-3 and TRBJ2-2; D unresolved. This CDR3 spans 15 amino acids. V was cut by 4 bases and J by 0 bases, with 9 bases left in between. Germline values: CDR1 SGHTA, CDR2 FQGTGA. CDR3 nucleotide sequence: TGTGCCAGCAGCTCAATCGGGTCGAACACCGGGGAGCTGTTTTTT. Its protein is CASSSIGSNTGELFF.

This clonotype turned up a few times. The chain employs TRBV3-1 and TRBJ2-1, with D hard to call. CDR1 and CDR2 (germline): LGHDT, YNNKEL (reference sequence). V lost 2 bases and J 4 bases, leaving 6 bases between the germline ends. The CDR3 spans 13 residues. The CDR3, as DNA: TGTGCCAGCAGCCAAAGCCAGTACAATGAGCAGTTCTTC. Amino acids: CASSQSQYNEQFF.

This clonotype showed up just a few times. The chain joins TRBV3-1 to TRBJ1-1; D not certain. The CDR3 has 14 residues. Germline V gene lookup returns CDR1 LGHDT and CDR2 YNNKEL (reference sequence). Trimming removed 0 bases from V and 0 bases from J, with 5 bases in between. For the CDR3, the DNA is TGTGCCAGCAGCCAAGATCGTGTGAACACTGAAGCTTTCTTT. Residues: CASSQDRVNTEAFF.

This clonotype was seen more than once but under ten times. The chain joins TRBV6-5 to TRBJ2-1; D could derive from TRBD1 or TRBD2 (5 bases each). The germline CDR1 and CDR2 sequences are MNHEY and SVGAGI. V shed 5 bases and J shed 0 bases, with 11 bases lying between them. The CDR3 has 15 residues. The CDR3 nucleotides are TGTGCCAGCAGTAGGGGAGTAGCCTCCTACAATGAGCAGTTCTTC. This gives the protein CASSRGVASYNEQFF.

The chain recombines TRBV20-1 with TRBJ1-2, with D hard to call. Between the trimmed V and J ends, which lost 0 bases and 3 bases, there was a span of 8 bases. This CDR3 region has 13 residues. Germline V gives CDR1 DFQATT, CDR2 SNEGSKA (reference sequence). CDR3 in DNA: TGCAGTGCTAGAGATGTCAGGTACTATGGCTACACCTTC. Translating gives CSARDVRYYGYTF.

This chain connects TRBV6-1 to TRBJ2-5; D is perhaps TRBD1 (6 bases). The CDR3 loop spans 13 amino acids. CDR1 is MNHNS and CDR2 is SASEGT in the germline V gene. Trimming took off 6 bases at V and 3 bases at J, with 11 bases between the two ends. CDR3 in amino acids: CASRDRTEETQYF. In nucleotides, the CDR3 is TGTGCCAGCAGGGACCGGACAGAAGAGACCCAGTACTTC.

This clonotype was observed a few times. This chain joins TRBV9 and TRBJ2-1; TRBD2 agrees at 10 bases. The junction had 3 bases not matched to a gene; V was cut back by 3 bases and J by 6 bases. The CDR3 consists of 14 residues. Germline V CDR1 and CDR2: SGDLS, YYNGEE. The CDR3 nucleotides read TGTGCCAGCAGCGCGGGACTAGCGAGCAATGAGCAGTTCTTC. It translates to CASSAGLASNEQFF.

This clonotype came up a few times. The V call is TRBV11-2, the J call TRBJ2-5; D ambiguous. From germline, CDR1 is SGHAT and CDR2 FQNNGV. The CDR3 runs 15 residues. V gave up 0 bases and J gave up 0 bases, with 8 bases separating them. As DNA, the CDR3 is TGTGCCAGCAGCTTAGACAGGACCCACCAAGAGACCCAGTACTTC. Residues: CASSLDRTHQETQYF.

The chain employs TRBV20-1 and TRBJ2-1, with D possibly TRBD2 on 6 matching bases. The CDR3 length is 11 residues. Germline V gives CDR1 DFQATT, CDR2 SNEGSKA (reference sequence). The V end lost 7 bases, the J end lost 5 bases, and 9 bases lay between the germline ends. CDR3: CSEGLNNEQFF. The CDR3 DNA reads as TGCAGTGAAGGACTAAACAATGAGCAGTTCTTC.

This clonotype was detected only a few times. V is TRBV2 and J is TRBJ1-2; no definite D call. V was shortened by 2 bases and J by 4 bases, with 8 bases between the two germline ends. Germline assignment: CDR1 SNHLY and CDR2 FYNNEI. This CDR3 spans 13 amino acids. The CDR3 nucleotides read TGTGCCAGCAGTGAACGGGTCGCCTATGGCTACACCTTC. It encodes CASSERVAYGYTF.

CDR3 protein: CASSLDQAGSEKLFF. CDR3 nucleotides: TGCGCCAGCAGCTTGGACCAAGCCGGGTCAGAAAAACTGTTTTTT. The rearrangement uses TRBV5-1 and TRBJ1-4; no reliable D call. The CDR3 contains 15 residues. The V gene lost 0 bases and the J gene lost 8 bases, with 14 bases spanning the gap. Germline CDR1 reads SGHRS; CDR2 reads YFSETQ.

The chain joins TRBV2 to TRBJ2-5, with D uncertain. The CDR3 sequence is 12 residues long. In germline, CDR1 is SNHLY, CDR2 FYNNEI. Trimming cost V 7 bases and J 5 bases, with 11 bases left between them. The CDR3 DNA sequence: TGTGCCAGCAAGTCAGAAACTGAGACCCAGTACTTC. Encoded protein: CASKSETETQYF.

The gene calls are TRBV3-1 and TRBJ1-4, with D possibly being TRBD1 (5 bases). This CDR3 is 13 amino acids long. V lost 3 bases to trimming and J lost 8 bases, with 10 bases between them. From germline, CDR1 is LGHDT and CDR2 YNNKEL (reference sequence). In DNA form, the CDR3 reads TGTGCCAGCAGCCACGTTGGGGGGGAAAAACTGTTTTTT. Translated, it gives CASSHVGGEKLFF.

This clonotype came up a few times. The chain has TRBV10-3 and TRBJ1-1; the D gene is possibly TRBD1 (6 bases). The CDR3 has 14 amino acids. Trimming took 10 bases from V and 1 from J, leaving 16 bases between them. In germline, CDR1 is ENHRY, CDR2 SYGVKD. CDR3 sequence (DNA): TGTGCCACCAGGGCGGGGACATGGAACACTGAAGCTTTCTTT. It is translated as CATRAGTWNTEAFF.

The V gene is TRBV7-9, the J gene TRBJ2-7; TRBD1 or TRBD2 may be the D gene (5 bases each). V was shortened by 4 bases and J by 6 bases, with 16 bases between the two germline ends. The CDR3 consists of 14 residues. CDR1 and CDR2 from the germline V gene are SEHNR and FQNEAQ (reference sequence). In nucleotides, the CDR3 is TGTGCCAGCAGCTCTCCGGGACCTCGGAGCGAGCAGTACTTC. It translates to CASSSPGPRSEQYF.

This chain joins TRBV11-2 and TRBJ1-4; no reliable D call. Trimming took 0 bases from V and 7 from J, leaving 15 bases between them. CDR1 and CDR2 (germline): SGHAT, FQNNGV. This CDR3 is 16 amino acids long. Here the CDR3 DNA reads TGTGCCAGCAGCTTAGATTATGGGCGAATGGGTGAAAAACTGTTTTTT. As protein: CASSLDYGRMGEKLFF.